Presented here are 5 T cell receptor beta chains from one specimen sequenced in a study of blood T cell repertoires in COVID-19. Assay: immunoSEQ multiplex PCR; the TCRdb copy retains only in-frame clones and omits some. The table records 410,000 or so clones, about 89% of them present only once. Sequencing was done on a sample of peripheral blood. The receptors here all came from a woman in her forties with COVID-19, enrolled during active disease.

The chain joins TRBV5-4 to TRBJ1-2; 10 bases align to TRBD1. The length of the CDR3 is 16 residues. V lost 4 bases and J lost 3; bases outside the gene matches: 9. CDR1 is SGHNT and CDR2 is YYREEE in the germline V gene (reference sequence). This CDR3 reads CASSPGDRGFDYGYTF. The DNA for the CDR3 is TGTGCCAGCAGCCCGGGGGACAGGGGTTTTGACTATGGCTACACCTTC. The full variable domain, with the rest looked up from reference TRBV5-4 and TRBJ1-2, is ETGVTQSPTHLIKTRGQQVTLRCSSQSGHNTVSWYQQALGQGPQFIFQYYREEENGRGNFPPRFSGLQFPNYSSELNVNALELDDSALYLCASSPGDRGFDYGYTFGSGTRLTVV.

The chain couples TRBV24-1 to TRBJ2-1, with 8 bases that match TRBD1. The CDR3 has 13 amino acids. Trimming took 5 bases from V and 7 from J; bases not matched to a gene: 3. Looked up from germline, CDR1 is KGHDR and CDR2 is SFDVKD. CDR3 region: CATSGDRLNEQFF. The CDR3 DNA reads TGTGCCACCAGTGGGGACAGGCTAAATGAGCAGTTCTTC.

This chain joins TRBV28 and TRBJ2-3, with unresolved D. The V gene's germline CDR1 is MDHEN and CDR2 SYDVKM. The CDR3 spans 14 residues. The germline V and J ends were trimmed by 4 bases and 0 bases, with 8 bases remaining between them. This CDR3 reads CASSSATSTDTQYF. Here the CDR3 DNA reads TGTGCCAGCAGTTCAGCGACTAGCACAGATACGCAGTATTTT. The full variable domain, its missing parts supplied by reference TRBV28 and TRBJ2-3, is DVKVTQSSRYLVKRTGEKVFLECVQDMDHENMFWYRQDPGLGLRLIYFSYDVKMKEKGDIPEGYSVSREKKERFSLILESASTNQTSMYLCASSSATSTDTQYFGPGTRLTVL.

A word on this clone: Other DNA sequences of this sample code for an identical CDR3. The V gene is TRBV9, the J gene TRBJ1-1, with TRBD1 identical over 11 bases. Germline trimming cut 4 bases from V and 5 bases from J; bases unmatched to any gene: 4. Germline CDR1 is SGDLS and CDR2 is YYNGEE. The CDR3 is made up of 14 amino acids. CDR3 protein: CASSPGQGGTEAFF. CDR3 nucleotides: TGTGCCAGCAGCCCGGGACAGGGGGGAACTGAAGCTTTCTTT.

V and J are TRBV7-2 and TRBJ2-1; 9 positions match TRBD2. V lost 6 bases, J lost 8 bases, and 11 bases stayed unmatched. This CDR3 has 15 amino acids. CDR1 and CDR2 from the germline V gene are SGHTA and FQGNSA. Here the CDR3 reads CASSLPGLAAHEQFF. For the CDR3, the DNA is TGTGCCAGCAGTCTACCGGGACTAGCCGCCCATGAGCAGTTCTTC.